The next 5 T cell receptor beta chains were all read from a single sample in a study of blood T cells in healthy people across ages. Then a second PCR, running about 7 to 11 cycles, was carried out with a sample-barcoded 5' primer and a J-beta primer mix. TCRdb fed the 5' RACE reads into MiXCR, producing one record per CDR3 protein. In the table there are 1.5 million to 2 million distinct CDR3 sequences, around half of which are singletons. Sequencing input: blood. The source of these receptors is a woman aged 40 to 50 in good health.

This chain uses TRBV5-1 with TRBJ2-1; unclear D gene. Germline CDR1 is SGHRS and CDR2 is YFSETQ. This CDR3 contains 16 residues. Trimming removed 3 bases from V and 2 bases from J, with 15 bases in between. The CDR3 DNA follows: TGCGCCAGCAGCTCAAACCGGGCTCCCACCTACAATGAGCAGTTCTTC. It encodes CASSSNRAPTYNEQFF.

This clonotype was counted a few times. V gene TRBV3-1 combines with J gene TRBJ2-7, with 12 positions matching TRBD2. This CDR3 has 17 amino acids. Germline trimming cut 4 bases from V and 1 base from J; bases unmatched to any gene: 8. CDR1 LGHDT and CDR2 YNNKEL come from the germline V gene (reference sequence). The CDR3 DNA reads as TGTGCCAGCAGCCGAGCTAGCGGGGGGGCTGGGTCCTACGAGCAGTACTTC. Protein product: CASSRASGGAGSYEQYF.

The chain carries TRBV4-3 and TRBJ1-1, with 8 bases aligning to TRBD1. The junction had 7 bases not matched to a gene; V was cut back by 0 bases and J by 1 base. The CDR3 runs to 17 residues. Germline values: CDR1 LGHNA, CDR2 YSLEER. This CDR3 is CASSQDGARGRNTEAFF. The CDR3 DNA is TGCGCCAGCAGCCAAGACGGTGCCAGGGGGCGGAACACTGAAGCTTTCTTT.

As DNA, the CDR3 is TGTGCCAGCAGTTTATTTCCAGAGGGCGGGAATACGCAGTATTTT. It yields the protein CASSLFPEGGNTQYF. The rearrangement joins TRBV6-5 to TRBJ2-3; TRBD2 might be the D (6 bases). The CDR3 is 15 residues long. V was trimmed by 4 bases and J by 7 bases, leaving 18 bases between them. Germline V lookup: CDR1 MNHEY, CDR2 SVGAGI.

The gene calls are TRBV12-3 or TRBV12-4 and TRBJ1-4; weak D call: TRBD1 (6 bases). With 1 base removed from V and 6 bases from J, the gap between germline ends came to 12 bases. The CDR3 is 15 amino acids. The CDR3 DNA follows: TGTGCCAGCAGTTTAGGGGCAGGGGATGATGAAAAACTGTTTTTT. Translated: CASSLGAGDDEKLFF.